This TCR beta chain was sequenced for a study of T-cell memory formation after mild COVID-19. Study summary: There were largely donor-specific TCR clusters.

Each CDR3 protein gets one entry after TCRdb re-called the 5' RACE reads with MiXCR. The sample comprises some 310,000 distinct CDR3 sequences, less than 25% of which are singletons, and 21% rests with the top ten. The V gene's germline CDR1 is DFQATT and CDR2 SNEGSKA (reference sequence). The CDR3 is 13 amino acids. Losses at the gene ends were 6 bases for V and 8 bases for J; bases not matched to a gene: 9. The sample taken for sequencing was PBMCs or a T cell subset sorted from them (not recorded which). The TCR sequence derives from a man aged 18 to 29 who had mild COVID-19 (a few samples of this study predate the infection). Cell type and time point are not known. This chain links TRBV20-1 with TRBJ1-2; the match to TRBD1 covers 10 bases. This CDR3 reads CSASGTGVAGYTF. CDR3 nucleotide sequence: TGCAGTGCATCCGGGACAGGGGTGGCGGGCTACACCTTC.